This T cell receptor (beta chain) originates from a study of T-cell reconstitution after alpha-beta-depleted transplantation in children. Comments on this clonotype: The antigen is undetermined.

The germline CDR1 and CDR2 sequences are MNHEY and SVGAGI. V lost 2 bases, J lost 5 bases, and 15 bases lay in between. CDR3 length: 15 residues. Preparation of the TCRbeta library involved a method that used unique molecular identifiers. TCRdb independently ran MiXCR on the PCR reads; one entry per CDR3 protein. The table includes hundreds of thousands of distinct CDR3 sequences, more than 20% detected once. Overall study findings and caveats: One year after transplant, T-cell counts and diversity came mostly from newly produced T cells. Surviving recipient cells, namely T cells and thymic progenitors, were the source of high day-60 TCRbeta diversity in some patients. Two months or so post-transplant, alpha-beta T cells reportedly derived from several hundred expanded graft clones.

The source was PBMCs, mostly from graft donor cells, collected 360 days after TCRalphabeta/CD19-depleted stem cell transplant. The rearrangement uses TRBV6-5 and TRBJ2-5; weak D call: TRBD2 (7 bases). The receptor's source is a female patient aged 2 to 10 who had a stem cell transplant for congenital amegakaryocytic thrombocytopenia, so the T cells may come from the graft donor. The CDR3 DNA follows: TGTGCCAGCAGTTACGGTGGGGGGGCCCAGGAGACCCAGTACTTC. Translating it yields CASSYGGGAQETQYF.